This T cell receptor (beta chain) was identified in a study of T cell clonality in common variable immunodeficiency. The study, taken as a whole, reports: Reportedly, TCR beta sequences from common variable immunodeficiency showed fewer deletions and N-nucleotide insertions. Compared with controls, CVID subjects had fewer shared TCRbeta clones.

Losses at the gene ends were 2 bases for V and 7 bases for J; bases not matched to a gene: 3. The CDR3 is made up of 13 amino acids. Looked up from germline, CDR1 is SNHLY and CDR2 is FYNNEI. Control and CVID samples contributed equal amounts of genomic DNA. The data were produced by immunoSEQ multiplex PCR, yet TCRdb's version contains in-frame clones alone and is incomplete. Listed for the sample are over 50,000 clones, none seen a single time. Patients and controls were mostly of Caucasian heritage. This clone has more than one count but fewer than ten. Its antigen is undetermined. The read ends 3 residues early relative to the CDR3; the germline J gene fills the gap.

Sequencing used peripheral blood mononuclear cells. The sequence came from a person between 18 and 75 years old in good health. The chain joins TRBV2 to TRBJ1-2; 8 bases agree with TRBD1. CDR3 region: CASSEQGAGGYTF. The part of the CDR3 DNA that was read is TGTGCCAGCAGTGAACAGGGGGCTGGTGGC.